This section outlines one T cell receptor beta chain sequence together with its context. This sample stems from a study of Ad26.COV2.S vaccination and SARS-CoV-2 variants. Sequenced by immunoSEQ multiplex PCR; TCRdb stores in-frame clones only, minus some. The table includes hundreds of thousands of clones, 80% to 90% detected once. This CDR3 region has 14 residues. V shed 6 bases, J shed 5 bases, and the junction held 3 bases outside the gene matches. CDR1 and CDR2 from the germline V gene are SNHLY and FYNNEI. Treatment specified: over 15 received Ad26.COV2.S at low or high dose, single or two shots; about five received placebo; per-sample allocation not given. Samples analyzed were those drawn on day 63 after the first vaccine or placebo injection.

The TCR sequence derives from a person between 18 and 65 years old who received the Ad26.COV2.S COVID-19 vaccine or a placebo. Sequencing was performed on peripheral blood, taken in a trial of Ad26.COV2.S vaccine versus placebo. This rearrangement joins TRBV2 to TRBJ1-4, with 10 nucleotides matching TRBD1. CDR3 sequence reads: CASRKDRGNEKLFF. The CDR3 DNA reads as TGTGCCAGCAGGAAGGACAGGGGGAATGAAAAACTGTTTTTT.